Presented here are 5 T cell receptor beta chains from one specimen sequenced in a study of blood T cell repertoires in COVID-19. Profiling relied on immunoSEQ multiplex PCR, and the TCRdb table lists in-frame clones only, not all of them. The table records approximately 120,000 clones, over 75% of them present only once. The sequenced material came from peripheral blood. The receptors shown here come from a man older than 75 with active or convalescent COVID-19.

CDR3 DNA: TGTGCCAGCAGTGAAGAGGGCAGCTCCTACGAGCAGTACTTC. Its protein is CASSEEGSSYEQYF. The chain links TRBV6-4 to TRBJ2-7, with D possibly TRBD2 on 5 matching bases. The V and J ends lost 3 bases and 0 bases respectively, with 9 bases between them. CDR3 length: 14 residues. Germline V lookup: CDR1 MRHNA, CDR2 SNTAGT.

This chain connects TRBV6-6 to TRBJ1-4; weak D call: TRBD1 (5 bases). This CDR3 has 13 residues. V was cut by 10 bases and J by 5 bases, with 14 bases left in between. Germline V gene data show CDR1 as MNHNY and CDR2 as SVGAGI (reference sequence). The CDR3 protein is CATAGPANEKLFF. The DNA of the CDR3 is TGTGCCACCGCGGGGCCCGCGAATGAAAAACTGTTTTTT.

This chain connects TRBV19 to TRBJ2-5, with TRBD1 matching 7 bases. The J segment lost 7 bases and the V segment lost 3 bases, leaving 5 bases of the junction unmatched. Looked up from germline, CDR1 is LNHDA and CDR2 is SQIVND (reference sequence). This CDR3 is built from 13 residues. The CDR3 nucleotides read TGTGCCAGTAGTATCACAGGGGCCCGGACCCAGTACTTC. Amino acids: CASSITGARTQYF.

The chain carries TRBV7-8 and TRBJ2-1, with 10 bases matching TRBD2. After removal of 5 bases from V and 8 bases from J, the junction contained 9 bases not matched to a gene. CDR1 is SGHVS, CDR2 FQNEAQ, per germline. The CDR3 is 15 residues long. The CDR3 reads CASSPPGLASDEQFF. In DNA, the CDR3 is TGTGCCAGCAGCCCGCCGGGACTAGCGTCCGATGAGCAGTTCTTC. Together with reference TRBV7-8 and TRBJ2-1, the CDR3 gives the full variable domain: GAGVSQSPRYKVAKRGQDVALRCDPISGHVSLFWYQQALGQGPEFLTYFQNEAQLDKSGLPSDRFFAERPEGSVSTLKIQRTQQEDSAVYLCASSPPGLASDEQFFGPGTRLTVL.

This chain links TRBV18 with TRBJ1-2; maybe TRBD1 (6 bases). V was clipped by 0 bases and J by 7 bases, with 12 bases between them. Germline CDR1 KGHSH, CDR2 LQKENI. The CDR3 loop spans 14 amino acids. CDR3 residues: CASSPPQQGIGYTF. The CDR3 DNA sequence: TGTGCCAGCTCACCACCACAACAGGGTATTGGCTACACCTTC. The full variable domain, in which reference TRBV18 and TRBJ1-2 provide the parts outside the CDR3, is NAGVMQNPRHLVRRRGQEARLRCSPMKGHSHVYWYRQLPEEGLKFMVYLQKENIIDESGMPKERFSAEFPKEGPSILRIQQVVRGDSAAYFCASSPPQQGIGYTFGSGTRLTVV.